The 20 T cell receptor beta chains below were found in one sample sequenced in a study of CD8 T cells in Susac syndrome. Random hexamers were used to reverse transcribe roughly 0.5 to 1 ug of RNA. One entry per CDR3 protein results from TCRdb running MiXCR on the immunoSEQ multiplex PCR reads. The table includes roughly 200,000 distinct CDR3 sequences, roughly 96% detected once. The sequenced sample consisted of CD4+ T cells from PBMCs. These receptors all stem from a human donor in good health.

The CDR3 sequence: CASSPLATLGNEQFF. Here the CDR3 DNA reads TGTGCCAGCAGTCCTCTAGCGACCCTTGGTAATGAGCAGTTCTTC. The chain uses TRBV27 and TRBJ2-1, with D possibly matching TRBD2 (6 bases). V shed 5 bases and J shed 7 bases, with 18 bases lying between them. Germline CDR1 and CDR2: MNHEY and SMNVEV (reference sequence). CDR3 length: 15 amino acids.

The chain uses TRBV4-3 and TRBJ2-1, with 12 bases matching TRBD2. The CDR3 has 16 amino acids. CDR1 and CDR2 from the germline V gene are LGHNA and YSLEER. V lost 3 bases to trimming and J lost 7 bases; unmatched junction nucleotides: 7. The DNA of the CDR3 is TGCGCCAGCAGCCAGGACGTACTAGCGGGGGGTAATGAGCAGTTCTTC. It yields the protein CASSQDVLAGGNEQFF.

The gene calls are TRBV10-3 and TRBJ2-1, with 11 bases aligning to TRBD1. CDR1 is ENHRY and CDR2 is SYGVKD in the germline V gene. The V and J ends lost 6 bases and 5 bases, in that order; junction bases with no gene match: 3. The CDR3 extends over 14 amino acids. As DNA, the CDR3 is TGTGCCATCAGCCCGGGACAGGGGGACAATGAGCAGTTCTTC. This codes for CAISPGQGDNEQFF.

The chain recombines TRBV12-3 or TRBV12-4 with TRBJ2-7; D might be TRBD1 (6 bases). The CDR3 is made up of 14 amino acids. Between the trimmed V and J ends, which lost 6 bases and 2 bases, there was a span of 14 bases. DNA of the CDR3: TGTGCCAGCAGCTCCGGGACACAACCCTACGAGCAGTACTTC. It is translated as CASSSGTQPYEQYF.

The J gene is TRBJ2-7, the V gene TRBV29-1; possibly TRBD2 for D (5 bases). The CDR3 is 13 amino acids. CDR1 is SQVTM, CDR2 ANQGSEA, per germline. V dropped 7 bases and J dropped 7 bases, with 20 bases sitting between them. The CDR3 loop reads CSAPGVSGREQYV. The DNA for the CDR3 is TGCAGCGCCCCTGGGGTCAGCGGTAGGGAGCAGTACGTC.

The chain couples TRBV12-3 or TRBV12-4 to TRBJ1-1; TRBD1 agrees at 9 bases. Trimming at V came to 5 bases and at J to 4 bases, leaving 11 bases not matched to a gene. The CDR3 is 16 residues long. The CDR3 DNA sequence: TGTGCCAGCAGTGGGCTACAGGGGGCGCGGGGCACTGAAGCTTTCTTT. This encodes CASSGLQGARGTEAFF.

This clonotype has only one observation. A junction boundary mismatches the germline segment, possibly from a read error. This chain links TRBV3-1 with TRBJ1-6; TRBD1 matches 8 bases. CDR1 LGHDT and CDR2 YNNKEL come from the germline V gene (reference sequence). The CDR3 consists of 14 residues. CDR3 bases: TGTACCAGCAGCCAGTCAGAGGGACAGGCCCTCCTCCACTTT. This sequence encodes CTSSQSEGQALLHF.

This chain connects TRBV4-1 to TRBJ1-2, with unresolved D. There are 14 residues in the CDR3. The V end was cut by 0 bases, the J end by 3 bases, with 8 bases between. Germline loops: CDR1 MGHRA, CDR2 YSYEKL. The CDR3 DNA reads as TGCGCCAGCAGCCAAGATCGAGGGTACTATGGCTACACCTTC. It encodes CASSQDRGYYGYTF.

V and J are TRBV20-1 and TRBJ2-3, with TRBD2 matching 10 bases. Germline CDR1 DFQATT, CDR2 SNEGSKA (reference sequence). J was trimmed by 2 bases and V by 3 bases; bases with no gene match: 5. This CDR3 contains 15 residues. The CDR3 region is CSASLLAGDTDTQYF. The CDR3 DNA follows: TGCAGTGCTAGCCTCCTAGCGGGGGACACAGATACGCAGTATTTT.

This sequence joins TRBV29-1 and TRBJ2-3; TRBD1 agrees at 8 bases. CDR3 length equals 13 residues. The J segment lost 3 bases and the V segment lost 7 bases, leaving 6 bases of the junction unmatched. The V gene's germline CDR1 is SQVTM and CDR2 ANQGSEA. CDR3 amino acids: CSADRGWTDTQYF. For the CDR3, the DNA is TGCAGCGCCGACAGGGGATGGACAGATACGCAGTATTTT.

The V gene is TRBV25-1, the J gene TRBJ2-1; TRBD1 aligns across 7 bases. V was clipped by 8 bases and J by 9 bases; unmatched bases: 7. The CDR3 is 12 residues long. Germline CDR1 is MGHDK and CDR2 is SYGVNS. In DNA, the CDR3 is TGTGCCAGCGGCGACAGGGTCGGTGAGCAGTTCTTC. This translates into CASGDRVGEQFF.

The J gene is TRBJ2-2, the V gene TRBV7-9, with unresolved D. The CDR3 is made up of 18 amino acids. Per the germline V gene, CDR1 is SEHNR and CDR2 is FQNEAQ (reference sequence). V dropped 1 base and J dropped 0 bases, with 15 bases sitting between them. CDR3 coding DNA: TGTGCCAGCAGCTTAGTCCGCGCGAACGCACCGAACACCGGGGAGCTGTTTTTT. This translates into CASSLVRANAPNTGELFF.

The chain recombines TRBV20-1 with TRBJ2-1; D gene unclear. Germline values: CDR1 DFQATT, CDR2 SNEGSKA (reference sequence). The V end was cut by 8 bases, the J end by 1 base, with 12 bases between. The CDR3 length is 13 residues. CDR3 amino acids: CSLPVGSYNEQFF. CDR3 DNA: TGCAGTCTACCTGTGGGGTCCTACAATGAGCAGTTCTTC.

The chain employs TRBV20-1 and TRBJ1-4, with D unclear. Trimming took 3 bases from V and 0 from J, leaving 5 bases between them. The CDR3 is made up of 13 amino acids. Germline V gene lookup returns CDR1 DFQATT and CDR2 SNEGSKA (reference sequence). The CDR3 DNA is TGCAGTGCTAGTAGTACAACTAATGAAAAACTGTTTTTT. Protein sequence: CSASSTTNEKLFF.

The gene calls are TRBV9 and TRBJ1-2, with TRBD1 matching over 8 bases. Trimming cost V 2 bases and J 4 bases; bases outside gene matches: 7. The length of the CDR3 is 15 residues. Germline CDR1 and CDR2: SGDLS and YYNGEE. The CDR3 loop is CASSVGTGEPYGYTF. In nucleotides, the CDR3 is TGTGCCAGCAGCGTGGGGACAGGTGAACCCTATGGCTACACCTTC.

This clonotype was observed once. The chain combines TRBV27 with TRBJ2-1; D remains unclear. Germline CDR1 and CDR2: MNHEY and SMNVEV (reference sequence). This CDR3 contains 12 residues. V dropped 6 bases and J dropped 10 bases, with 13 bases sitting between them. The CDR3 spells CASRITSREQFF. The CDR3 DNA reads as TGTGCCAGCAGGATTACATCGCGCGAGCAGTTCTTC.

The chain is built from TRBV20-1 and TRBJ2-1; D is ambiguous. The CDR3 contains 13 residues. Trimming took off 3 bases at V and 7 bases at J, with 13 bases between the two ends. Per the germline V gene, CDR1 is DFQATT and CDR2 is SNEGSKA (reference sequence). The CDR3 sequence: CSASFEVRNEQFF. Written as DNA, the CDR3 is TGCAGTGCTAGTTTCGAGGTCAGGAATGAGCAGTTCTTC.

In DNA, the CDR3 is TGTGCCAGCAGTTTAACGTGGAACACCGGGGAGCTGTTTTTT. Its translation is CASSLTWNTGELFF. The rearrangement uses TRBV28 and TRBJ2-2, with unresolved D. Between the trimmed V and J ends, which lost 2 bases and 1 base, there was a span of 5 bases. Germline V gene lookup returns CDR1 MDHEN and CDR2 SYDVKM. CDR3 length: 14 amino acids. The full variable domain, its missing parts supplied by reference TRBV28 and TRBJ2-2, is DVKVTQSSRYLVKRTGEKVFLECVQDMDHENMFWYRQDPGLGLRLIYFSYDVKMKEKGDIPEGYSVSREKKERFSLILESASTNQTSMYLCASSLTWNTGELFFGEGSRLTVL.

The chain combines TRBV20-1 with TRBJ2-7; D is unresolved. Trimming left V 2 bases short and J 2 bases short, with 10 bases between. This CDR3 region has 13 residues. Per germline, CDR1 DFQATT and CDR2 SNEGSKA (reference sequence). CDR3: CSARSARPYEQYV. In DNA, the CDR3 is TGCAGTGCTAGAAGCGCCAGGCCCTACGAGCAGTACGTC.

This chain joins TRBV27 and TRBJ1-2, with 9 positions matching TRBD1. Looked up from germline, CDR1 is MNHEY and CDR2 is SMNVEV (reference sequence). The trim removed 3 bases at V and 7 bases at J, leaving 12 bases unmatched. This CDR3 spans 16 amino acids. The CDR3: CASSFNNPGTGSGYTF. CDR3 in DNA: TGTGCCAGCAGTTTCAATAACCCCGGGACAGGGAGTGGCTACACCTTC.